This TCR beta chain originates from a study of cytomegalovirus exposure and HLA in healthy donors. General study results and limits: According to an earlier analysis, most TCR beta V segments yielded productive rearrangements about 90% or about 30% of the time.

The PCR was carried out with 60 Vbeta primers and 13 Jbeta primers. How the authors handled the data: An analysis that came later counted approximately 76 million unique TCR beta chains, roughly 11 million shared. Here immunoSEQ multiplex PCR was the method, and the copy in TCRdb shows in-frame clones only, minus some. V, J and clone size derive from that table, while D and trimming were established from the DNA sequence. The data hold over 150,000 clones, with about 79% observed a single time. CDR1 is LGHNA and CDR2 is YSLEER in the germline V gene. The CDR3 covers 15 residues. As regards this clone: Its antigen is currently unknown.

Despite likely unrecorded immune exposures, the donors were nominally healthy at the time of sampling. The source is a boy under 10 years old in good health and CMV-seronegative. This chain links TRBV4-3 with TRBJ2-5, with 7 bases that match TRBD2. The end of the DNA fits TRBJ2-7 better, so the J call may be wrong. The sequencing sample was made of PBMCs. CDR3 region: CASSLAAGETYEQYF. The CDR3 DNA follows: TGCGCCAGCAGCCTCGCGGCGGGGGAGACCTACGAGCAGTACTTC.